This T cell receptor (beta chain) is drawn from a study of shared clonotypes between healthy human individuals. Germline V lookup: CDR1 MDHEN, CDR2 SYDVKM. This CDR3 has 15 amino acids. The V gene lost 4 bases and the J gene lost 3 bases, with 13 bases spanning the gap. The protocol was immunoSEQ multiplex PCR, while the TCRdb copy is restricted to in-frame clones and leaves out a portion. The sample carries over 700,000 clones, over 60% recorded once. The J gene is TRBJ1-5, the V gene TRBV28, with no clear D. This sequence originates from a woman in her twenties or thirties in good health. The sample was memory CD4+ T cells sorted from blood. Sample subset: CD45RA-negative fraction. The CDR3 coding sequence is TGTGCCAGCAGTTCCGGGTGGGGTAACAATCAGCCCCAGCATTTT. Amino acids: CASSSGWGNNQPQHF. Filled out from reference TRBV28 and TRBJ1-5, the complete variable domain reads DVKVTQSSRYLVKRTGEKVFLECVQDMDHENMFWYRQDPGLGLRLIYFSYDVKMKEKGDIPEGYSVSREKKERFSLILESASTNQTSMYLCASSSGWGNNQPQHFGDGTRLSIL.